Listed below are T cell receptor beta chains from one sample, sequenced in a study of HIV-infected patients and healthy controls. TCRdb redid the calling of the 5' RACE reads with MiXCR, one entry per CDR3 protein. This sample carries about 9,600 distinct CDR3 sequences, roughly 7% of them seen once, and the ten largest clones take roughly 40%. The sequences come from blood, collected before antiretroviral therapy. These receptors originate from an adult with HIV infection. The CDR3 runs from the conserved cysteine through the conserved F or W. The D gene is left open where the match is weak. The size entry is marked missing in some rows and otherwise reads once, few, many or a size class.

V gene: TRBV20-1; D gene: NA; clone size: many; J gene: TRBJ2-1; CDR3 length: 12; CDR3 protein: CSARIQYNEQFF; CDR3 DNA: TGCAGTGCTAGAATCCAATACAATGAGCAGTTCTTC
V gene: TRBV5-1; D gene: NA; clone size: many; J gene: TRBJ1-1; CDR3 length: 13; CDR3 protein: CASSLDLGTEAFF; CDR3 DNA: TGCGCCAGCAGCTTGGATTTAGGCACTGAAGCTTTCTTT
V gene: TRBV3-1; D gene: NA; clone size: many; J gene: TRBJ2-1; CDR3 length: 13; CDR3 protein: CASSQALGSEQFF; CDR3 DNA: TGTGCCAGCAGCCAAGCCCTGGGGTCAGAGCAGTTCTTC
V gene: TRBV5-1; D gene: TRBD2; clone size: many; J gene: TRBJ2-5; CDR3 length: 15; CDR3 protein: CASSGGTSAKETQYF; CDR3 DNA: TGCGCCAGCAGCGGCGGGACTAGTGCCAAAGAGACCCAGTACTTC
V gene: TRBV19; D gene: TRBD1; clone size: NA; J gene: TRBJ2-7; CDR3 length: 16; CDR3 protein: CASSIGQGVVSYEQYF; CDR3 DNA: TGTGCCAGTAGTATTGGGCAGGGGGTCGTCTCCTACGAGCAGTACTTC
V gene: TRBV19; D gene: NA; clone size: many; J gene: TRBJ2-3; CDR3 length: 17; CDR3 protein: CATPTGMGVSHTDTQYF; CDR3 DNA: TGTGCCACCCCAACAGGGATGGGAGTATCCCACACAGATACGCAGTATTTT
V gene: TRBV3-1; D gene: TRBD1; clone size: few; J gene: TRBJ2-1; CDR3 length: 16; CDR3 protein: CASSQLGTGRQGEQFF; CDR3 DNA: TGTGCCAGCAGCCAACTAGGGACAGGGAGACAAGGTGAGCAGTTCTTC
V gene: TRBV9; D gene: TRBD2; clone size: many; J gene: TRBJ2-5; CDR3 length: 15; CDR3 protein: CASSVPLAGKETQYF; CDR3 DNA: TGTGCCAGCAGCGTCCCCCTAGCGGGCAAAGAGACCCAGTACTTC
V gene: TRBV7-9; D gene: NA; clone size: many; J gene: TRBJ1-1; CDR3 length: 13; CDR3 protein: CASSVTVNTEAFF; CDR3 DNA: TGTGCCAGCAGTGTGACAGTGAACACTGAAGCTTTCTTT
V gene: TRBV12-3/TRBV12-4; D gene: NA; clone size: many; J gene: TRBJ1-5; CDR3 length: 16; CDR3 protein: CASSGGWGHRDQPQHF; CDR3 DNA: TGTGCCAGCAGCGGAGGCTGGGGGCATCGGGATCAGCCCCAGCATTTT
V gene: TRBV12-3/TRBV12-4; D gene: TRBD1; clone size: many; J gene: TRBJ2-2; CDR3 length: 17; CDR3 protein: CASSLGDRGPSTGELFF; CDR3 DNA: TGTGCCAGCAGTTTAGGGGACAGGGGGCCGAGCACCGGGGAGCTGTTTTTT
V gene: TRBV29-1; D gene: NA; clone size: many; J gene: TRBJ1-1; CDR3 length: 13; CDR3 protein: CSVRQALQGEAFF; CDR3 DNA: TGCAGCGTTCGGCAGGCCCTCCAGGGGGAAGCTTTCTTT
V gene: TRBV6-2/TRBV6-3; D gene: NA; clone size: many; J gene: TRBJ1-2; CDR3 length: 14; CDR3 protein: CASSRWGLNYGYTF; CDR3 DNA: TGTGCCAGCAGTCGGTGGGGGCTCAACTATGGCTACACCTTC
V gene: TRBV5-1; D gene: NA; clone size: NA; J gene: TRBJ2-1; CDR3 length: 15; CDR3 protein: CASSLGLAENNEQFF; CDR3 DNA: TGCGCCAGCAGCTTGGGACTGGCAGAAAACAATGAGCAGTTCTTC
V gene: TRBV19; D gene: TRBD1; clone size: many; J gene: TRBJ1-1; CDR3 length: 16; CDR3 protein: CATTDIGWTGDTEAFF; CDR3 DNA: TGTGCCACGACAGATATCGGGTGGACAGGGGACACTGAAGCTTTCTTT
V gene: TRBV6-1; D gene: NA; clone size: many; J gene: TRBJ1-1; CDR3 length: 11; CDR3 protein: CASLGTAEAFF; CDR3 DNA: TGTGCCAGCCTTGGGACGGCGGAAGCTTTCTTT
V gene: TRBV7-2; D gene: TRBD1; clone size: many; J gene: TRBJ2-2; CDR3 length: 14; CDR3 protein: CASRDRGNTGELFF; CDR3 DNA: TGTGCCAGCAGAGACAGGGGGAACACCGGGGAGCTGTTTTTT
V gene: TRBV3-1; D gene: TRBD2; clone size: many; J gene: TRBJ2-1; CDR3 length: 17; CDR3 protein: CASNNDWAGEEDNEQFF; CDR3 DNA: TGTGCCAGCAACAACGATTGGGCGGGGGAGGAGGACAATGAGCAGTTCTTC
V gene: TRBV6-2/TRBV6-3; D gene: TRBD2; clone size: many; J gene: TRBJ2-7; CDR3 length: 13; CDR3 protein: CASNGGTSYEQYF; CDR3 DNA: TGTGCCAGCAACGGGGGGACCAGCTACGAGCAGTACTTC
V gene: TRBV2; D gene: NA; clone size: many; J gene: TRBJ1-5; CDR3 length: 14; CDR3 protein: CASSGEGGGQPQHF; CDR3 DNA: TGTGCCAGCAGTGGGGAAGGGGGAGGACAGCCCCAGCATTTT
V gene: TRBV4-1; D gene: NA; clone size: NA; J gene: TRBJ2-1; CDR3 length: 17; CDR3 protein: CASSHYLGLSSYNEQFF; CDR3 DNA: TGCGCCAGCAGCCATTACCTCGGGCTGAGCTCCTACAATGAGCAGTTCTTC
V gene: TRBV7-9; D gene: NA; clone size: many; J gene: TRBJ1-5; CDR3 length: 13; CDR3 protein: CASSLPGARPQHF; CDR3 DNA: TGTGCCAGCAGCTTACCCGGGGCGCGGCCCCAGCATTTT
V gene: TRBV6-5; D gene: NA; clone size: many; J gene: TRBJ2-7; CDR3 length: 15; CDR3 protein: CASSYVAGAPYEQYF; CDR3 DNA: TGTGCCAGCAGTTACGTTGCGGGGGCCCCCTACGAGCAGTACTTC
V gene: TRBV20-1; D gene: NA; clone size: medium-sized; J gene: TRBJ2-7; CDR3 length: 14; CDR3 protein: CSARDEGAGYEQYF; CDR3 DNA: TGCAGTGCTAGAGATGAGGGAGCTGGCTACGAGCAGTACTTC
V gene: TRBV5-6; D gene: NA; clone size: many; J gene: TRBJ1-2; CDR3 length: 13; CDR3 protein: CASSFEPRGPSAF; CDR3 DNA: TGTGCCAGCAGCTTTGAGCCCAGGGGCCCCTCCGCCTTC
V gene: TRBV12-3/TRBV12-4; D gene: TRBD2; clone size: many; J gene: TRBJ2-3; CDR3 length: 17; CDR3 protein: CASSPGAGGPGVDTQYF; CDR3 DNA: TGTGCCAGCAGTCCGGGAGCGGGGGGGCCCGGAGTAGATACGCAGTATTTT
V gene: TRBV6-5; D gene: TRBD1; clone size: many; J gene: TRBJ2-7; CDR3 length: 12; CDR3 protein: CAPRQGAYEQYF; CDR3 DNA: TGTGCCCCCCGACAGGGGGCCTACGAGCAGTACTTC
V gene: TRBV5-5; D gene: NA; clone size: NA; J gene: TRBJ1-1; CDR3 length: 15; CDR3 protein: CASSWARGGGTEAFF; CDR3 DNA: TGTGCCAGCAGCTGGGCCAGGGGAGGGGGCACTGAAGCTTTCTTT
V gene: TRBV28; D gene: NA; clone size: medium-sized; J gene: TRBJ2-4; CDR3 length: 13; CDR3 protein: CASSPGPRGIQYF; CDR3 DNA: TGTGCCAGCAGTCCCGGGCCGAGGGGCATTCAGTACTTC
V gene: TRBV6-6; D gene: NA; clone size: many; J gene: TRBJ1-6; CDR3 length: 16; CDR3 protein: CASSPGTGQGNSPLHF; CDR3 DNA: TGTGCCAGCAGTCCCGGTACAGGCCAGGGGAATTCACCCCTCCACTTT
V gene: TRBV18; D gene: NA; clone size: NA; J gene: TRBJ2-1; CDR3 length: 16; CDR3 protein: CASSPGLGGVSNEQFF; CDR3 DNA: TGTGCCAGCTCTCCGGGACTGGGGGGTGTCTCCAATGAGCAGTTCTTC
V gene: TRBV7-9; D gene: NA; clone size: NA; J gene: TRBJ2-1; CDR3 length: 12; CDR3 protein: CASSPRRYEQFF; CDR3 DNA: TGTGCCAGCAGCCCCAGACGCTATGAGCAGTTCTTC
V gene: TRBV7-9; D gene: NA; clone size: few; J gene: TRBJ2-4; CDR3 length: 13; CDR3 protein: CASSFALGNIQYF; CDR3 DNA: TGTGCCAGCAGCTTCGCTCTTGGGAACATTCAGTACTTC